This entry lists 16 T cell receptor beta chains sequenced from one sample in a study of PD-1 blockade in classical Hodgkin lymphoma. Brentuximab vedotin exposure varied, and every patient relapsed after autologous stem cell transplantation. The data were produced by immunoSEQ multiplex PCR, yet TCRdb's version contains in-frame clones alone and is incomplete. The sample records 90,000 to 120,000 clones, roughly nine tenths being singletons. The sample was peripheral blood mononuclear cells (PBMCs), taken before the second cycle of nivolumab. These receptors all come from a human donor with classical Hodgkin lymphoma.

The CDR3 sequence is CASRQGTFYGYTF. The CDR3 bases are TGCGCCAGCAGGCAAGGGACGTTCTATGGCTACACCTTC. The gene calls are TRBV5-1 and TRBJ1-2; D is perhaps TRBD1 (5 bases). The germline V gene has CDR1 SGHRS and CDR2 YFSETQ. V lost 5 bases to trimming and J lost 4 bases, with 12 bases between them. The CDR3 covers 13 residues.

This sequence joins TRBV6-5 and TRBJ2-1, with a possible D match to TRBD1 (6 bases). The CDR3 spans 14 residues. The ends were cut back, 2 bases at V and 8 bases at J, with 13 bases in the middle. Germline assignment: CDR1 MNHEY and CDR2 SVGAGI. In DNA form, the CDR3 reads TGTGCCAGCAGTTACCGGAAACAGGGCTATGAGCAGTTCTTC. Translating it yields CASSYRKQGYEQFF.

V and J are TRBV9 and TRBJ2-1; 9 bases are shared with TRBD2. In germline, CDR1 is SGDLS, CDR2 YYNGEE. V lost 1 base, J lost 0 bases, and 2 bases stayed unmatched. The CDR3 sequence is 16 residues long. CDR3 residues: CASSVLSGSSYNEQFF. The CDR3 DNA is TGTGCCAGCAGCGTACTTAGCGGGAGCTCCTACAATGAGCAGTTCTTC.

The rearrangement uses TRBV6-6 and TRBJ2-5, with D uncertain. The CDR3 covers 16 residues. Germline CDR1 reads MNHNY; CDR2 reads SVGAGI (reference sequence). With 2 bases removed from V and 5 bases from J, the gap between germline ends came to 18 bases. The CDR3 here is CASSYEVRSVGETQYF. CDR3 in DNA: TGTGCCAGCAGTTACGAGGTCCGCTCGGTTGGGGAGACCCAGTACTTC.

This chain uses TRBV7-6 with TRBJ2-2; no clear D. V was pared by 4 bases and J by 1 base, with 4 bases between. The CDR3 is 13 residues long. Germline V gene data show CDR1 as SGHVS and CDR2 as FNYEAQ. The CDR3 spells CASSWVNTGELFF. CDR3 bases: TGTGCCAGCAGCTGGGTGAACACCGGGGAGCTGTTTTTT.

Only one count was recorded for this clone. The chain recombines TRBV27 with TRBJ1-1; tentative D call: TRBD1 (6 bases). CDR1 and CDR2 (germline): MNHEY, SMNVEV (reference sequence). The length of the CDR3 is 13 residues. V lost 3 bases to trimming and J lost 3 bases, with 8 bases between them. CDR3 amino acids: CASSFYRDTEAFF. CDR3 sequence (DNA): TGTGCCAGCAGTTTCTACAGGGACACTGAAGCTTTCTTT.

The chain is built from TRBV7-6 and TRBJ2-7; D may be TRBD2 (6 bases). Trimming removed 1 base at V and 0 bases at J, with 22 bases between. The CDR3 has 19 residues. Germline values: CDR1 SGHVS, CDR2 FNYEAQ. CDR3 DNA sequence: TGTGCCAGCAGCTTAGTTCTCATTGATGTAGCGGAAGCCTCCTACGAGCAGTACTTC. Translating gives CASSLVLIDVAEASYEQYF.

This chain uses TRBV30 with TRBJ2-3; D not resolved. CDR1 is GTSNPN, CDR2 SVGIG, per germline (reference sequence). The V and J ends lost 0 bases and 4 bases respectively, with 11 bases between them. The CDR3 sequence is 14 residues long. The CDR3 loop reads CAWSVYVSSDTQYF. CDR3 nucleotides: TGTGCCTGGAGTGTATATGTCTCGTCAGATACGCAGTATTTT.

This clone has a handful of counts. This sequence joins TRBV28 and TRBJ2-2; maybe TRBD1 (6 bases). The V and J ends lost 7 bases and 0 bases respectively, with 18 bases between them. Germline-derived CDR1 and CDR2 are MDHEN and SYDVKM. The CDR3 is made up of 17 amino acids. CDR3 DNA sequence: TGTGCCAGCATCACTAGTGGGGGACACTCGAACACCGGGGAGCTGTTTTTT. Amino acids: CASITSGGHSNTGELFF.

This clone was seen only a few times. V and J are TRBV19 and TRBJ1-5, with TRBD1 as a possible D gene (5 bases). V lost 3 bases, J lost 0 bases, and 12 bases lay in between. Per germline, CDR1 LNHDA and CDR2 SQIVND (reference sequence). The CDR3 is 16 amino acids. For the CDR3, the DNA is TGTGCCAGTAGTATCGGGTCAGGGTTTAGCAATCAGCCCCAGCATTTT. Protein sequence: CASSIGSGFSNQPQHF.

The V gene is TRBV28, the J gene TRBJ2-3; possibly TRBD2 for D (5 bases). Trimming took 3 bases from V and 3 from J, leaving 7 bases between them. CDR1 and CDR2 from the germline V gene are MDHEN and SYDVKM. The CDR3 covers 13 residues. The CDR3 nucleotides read TGTGCCAGCAGTTTGCCGGGAACAGATACGCAGTATTTT. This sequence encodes CASSLPGTDTQYF.

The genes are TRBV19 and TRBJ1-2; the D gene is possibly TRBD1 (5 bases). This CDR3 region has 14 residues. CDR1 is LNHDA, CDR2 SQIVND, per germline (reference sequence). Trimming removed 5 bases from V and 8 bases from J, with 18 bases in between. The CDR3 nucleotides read TGTGCCAGTAGTCCATCGACAAATTGGGGCGGCTACACCTTC. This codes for CASSPSTNWGGYTF.

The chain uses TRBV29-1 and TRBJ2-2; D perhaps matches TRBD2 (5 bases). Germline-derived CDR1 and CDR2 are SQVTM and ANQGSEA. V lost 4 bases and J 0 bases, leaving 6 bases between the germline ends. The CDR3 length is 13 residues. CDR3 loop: CSVGETNTGELFF. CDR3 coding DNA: TGCAGCGTTGGGGAGACGAACACCGGGGAGCTGTTTTTT.

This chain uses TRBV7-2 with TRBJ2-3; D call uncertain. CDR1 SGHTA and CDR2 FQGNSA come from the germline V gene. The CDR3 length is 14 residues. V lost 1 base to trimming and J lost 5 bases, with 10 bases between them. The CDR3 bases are TGTGCCAGCAGCTTAGTTCGGCAGCGAGATACGCAGTATTTT. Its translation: CASSLVRQRDTQYF.

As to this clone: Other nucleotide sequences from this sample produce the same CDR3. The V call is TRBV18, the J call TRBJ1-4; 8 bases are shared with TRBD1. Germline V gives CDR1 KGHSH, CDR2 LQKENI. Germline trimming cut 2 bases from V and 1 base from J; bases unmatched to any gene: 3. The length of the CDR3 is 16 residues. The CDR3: CASSPGQGGTNEKLFF. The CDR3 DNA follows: TGTGCCAGCTCACCAGGACAGGGTGGAACTAATGAAAAACTGTTTTTT.

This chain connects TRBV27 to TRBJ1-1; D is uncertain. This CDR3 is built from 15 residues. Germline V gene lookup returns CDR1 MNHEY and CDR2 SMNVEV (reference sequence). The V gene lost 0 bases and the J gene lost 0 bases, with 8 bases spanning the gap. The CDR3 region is CASSLSGSMNTEAFF. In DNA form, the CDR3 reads TGTGCCAGCAGTTTATCAGGGAGCATGAACACTGAAGCTTTCTTT.